These 32 T cell receptor beta chains originate from one sample sequenced in a study. TCRdb analysed the RT-PCR reads with MiXCR anew, one entry per CDR3 protein. This repertoire shows 650,000 to 800,000 distinct CDR3 sequences, approximately 15% found once; its top ten account for 3.6%. Input material: memory CD4+ T cells from blood. Every receptor here comes from a female donor in good health, serving as a healthy control.

This clonotype was picked up a small number of times. V gene TRBV3-1 combines with J gene TRBJ2-1; D unclear. CDR3 length equals 13 residues. Between the trimmed V and J ends, which lost 0 bases and 6 bases, there was a span of 6 bases. From germline, CDR1 is LGHDT and CDR2 YNNKEL (reference sequence). The CDR3: CASSQEPFNEQFF. As DNA, the CDR3 is TGTGCCAGCAGCCAAGAGCCCTTCAATGAGCAGTTCTTC.

This clonotype was seen at least ten times. J is TRBJ2-2 and V is TRBV29-1, with 9 bases that match TRBD1. CDR3 size: 14 residues. Germline V lookup: CDR1 SQVTM, CDR2 ANQGSEA. The trim removed 4 bases at V and 0 bases at J, leaving 0 bases unmatched. The CDR3 is CSVGQGANTGELFF. The CDR3 nucleotides are TGCAGCGTTGGACAGGGGGCGAACACCGGGGAGCTGTTTTTT.

This clonotype has a count of ten or more. The CDR3 DNA sequence: TGCGCCAGCAGCCGACAACAGGGGGACCTAATATACACTGAAGCTTTCTTT. Its translation: CASSRQQGDLIYTEAFF. The chain links TRBV4-3 to TRBJ1-1, with 8 bases identical to TRBD1. This CDR3 region has 17 residues. Germline lookup yields CDR1 LGHNA and CDR2 YSLEER. Germline trimming cut 4 bases from V and 3 bases from J; bases unmatched to any gene: 13.

This clonotype has ten or more counts. V usage is TRBV7-2 and J usage is TRBJ2-1, with a possible D match to TRBD2 (6 bases). Germline assignment: CDR1 SGHTA and CDR2 FQGNSA. Trimming shortened V by 6 bases and J by 4 bases, and 19 bases separated the two germline ends. The CDR3 totals 16 residues. CDR3 loop: CASRHPGLGAYNEQFF. CDR3 coding DNA: TGTGCCAGCAGGCACCCGGGACTCGGCGCGTACAATGAGCAGTTCTTC.

This clonotype appeared many times. One end of the junction does not line up with germline, which may come from a read error. The CDR3 DNA follows: TGTGCCAGCAGCATACAGGGTGGGGAGACCCAGTACTTC. It encodes CASSIQGGETQYF. V usage is TRBV5-1 and J usage is TRBJ2-5; possibly TRBD1 for D (6 bases). The CDR3 covers 13 residues. The V gene's germline CDR1 is SGHRS and CDR2 YFSETQ.

The chain uses TRBV2 and TRBJ2-5; D not resolved. V was pared by 10 bases and J by 5 bases, with 11 bases between. CDR3 length: 11 amino acids. Germline CDR1 reads SNHLY; CDR2 reads FYNNEI. The CDR3, as DNA: TGTGCCACCTCCGGGTGGGAGACCCAGTACTTC. Translating it yields CATSGWETQYF. Based on the CDR3 plus reference TRBV2 and TRBJ2-5, the full variable domain is EPEVTQTPSHQVTQMGQEVILRCVPISNHLYFYWYRQILGQKVEFLVSFYNNEISEKSEIFDDQFSVERPDGSNFTLKIRSTKLEDSAMYFCATSGWETQYFGPGTRLLVL.

This clonotype was counted a few times. The chain carries TRBV6-5 and TRBJ2-1; maybe TRBD1 (5 bases). The V end lost 4 bases, the J end lost 2 bases, and 15 bases lay between the germline ends. In germline, CDR1 is MNHEY, CDR2 SVGAGI. This CDR3 contains 16 residues. This CDR3 reads CASSSRQLLPYNEQFF. CDR3 sequence (DNA): TGTGCCAGCAGTTCCCGACAGCTTCTTCCCTACAATGAGCAGTTCTTC.

This clonotype was picked up a small number of times. The rearrangement links TRBV7-9 to TRBJ2-1; D uncertain. This CDR3 spans 16 amino acids. Trimming took off 3 bases at V and 8 bases at J, with 20 bases between the two ends. Germline V gives CDR1 SEHNR, CDR2 FQNEAQ (reference sequence). CDR3 bases: TGTGCCAGCAGCTTCCCACCCTCGTCAAGCCGCGATGAGCAGTTCTTC. Translating gives CASSFPPSSSRDEQFF.

The table lists this clonotype with a few counts. The chain employs TRBV9 and TRBJ2-2; D unresolved. This CDR3 is built from 15 residues. The V end was cut by 2 bases, the J end by 2 bases, with 10 bases between. CDR1 and CDR2 (germline): SGDLS, YYNGEE. CDR3 amino acids: CASSVGRRNTGELFF. CDR3 sequence (DNA): TGTGCCAGCAGCGTGGGCCGGAGAAACACCGGGGAGCTGTTTTTT.

This clonotype has more than one count but fewer than ten. The rearrangement joins TRBV28 to TRBJ1-2, with D unclear. CDR1 is MDHEN and CDR2 is SYDVKM in the germline V gene. The CDR3 covers 13 residues. V lost 5 bases and J 0 bases, leaving 7 bases between the germline ends. CDR3 in amino acids: CASSPNSNYGYTF. The CDR3 bases are TGTGCCAGCAGTCCAAATTCTAACTATGGCTACACCTTC.

In this sample, this clonotype turned up a few times. The chain links TRBV24-1 to TRBJ2-1; 7 bases are a match to TRBD2. Germline-derived CDR1 and CDR2 are KGHDR and SFDVKD. The ends lost 9 bases at V and 3 bases at J; junction bases unmatched: 10. The CDR3 sequence is 15 residues long. The CDR3 sequence is CATARTRSGYNEQFF. The CDR3 region has the DNA TGTGCCACCGCCAGGACTAGGTCGGGCTACAATGAGCAGTTCTTC.

This clonotype was observed at least ten times. The V gene is TRBV6-5, the J gene TRBJ1-2; D possibly corresponds to TRBD1 (6 bases). V lost 4 bases to trimming and J lost 8 bases, with 17 bases between them. Per the germline V gene, CDR1 is MNHEY and CDR2 is SVGAGI. The CDR3 totals 14 residues. The CDR3 DNA reads TGTGCCAGCAGTTTGACAGGAGCCGGTCTCGGCTACACCTTC. Translated: CASSLTGAGLGYTF.

This clonotype occurred many times. V and J are TRBV7-3 and TRBJ1-2; D might be TRBD1 (6 bases). V lost 5 bases and J 5 bases, leaving 12 bases between the germline ends. CDR1 is SGHTA, CDR2 FQGTGA, per germline. The CDR3 length is 13 residues. The CDR3 reads CASSGPGAYGYTF. The CDR3 bases are TGTGCCAGCAGCGGACCAGGGGCTTATGGCTACACCTTC. Together with reference TRBV7-3 and TRBJ1-2, the CDR3 gives the full variable domain: GAGVSQTPSNKVTEKGKYVELRCDPISGHTALYWYRQSLGQGPEFLIYFQGTGAADDSGLPNDRFFAVRPEGSVSTLKIQRTERGDSAVYLCASSGPGAYGYTFGSGTRLTVV.

A remark on this clonotype: A clone one base away is much larger, so this may be a read error. The chain has TRBV15 and TRBJ1-2, with D unclear. Germline V gene lookup returns CDR1 LNHNV and CDR2 YYDKDF (reference sequence). The CDR3 contains 13 residues. V shed 0 bases and J shed 8 bases, with 10 bases lying between them. The CDR3 DNA follows: TGTGCCACCAGCAGAGATATGATCTCCGGCTACACCTTC. As protein: CATSRDMISGYTF. Full variable domain (rest looked up from reference TRBV15 and TRBJ1-2): DAMVIQNPRYQVTQFGKPVTLSCSQTLNHNVMYWYQQKSSQAPKLLFHYYDKDFNNEADTPDNFQSRRPNTSFCFLDIRSPGLGDTAMYLCATSRDMISGYTFGSGTRLTVV.

This clonotype was observed a handful of times. V is TRBV20-1 and J is TRBJ2-5, with D possibly being TRBD1 or TRBD2 (5 bases each). Per germline, CDR1 DFQATT and CDR2 SNEGSKA (reference sequence). The CDR3 covers 15 residues. V was shortened by 0 bases and J by 2 bases, with 13 bases between the two germline ends. Here the CDR3 DNA reads TGCAGTGCTAGAGATCGGGACGGAACTCAAGAGACCCAGTACTTC. This codes for CSARDRDGTQETQYF.

This clonotype turned up a few times. J is TRBJ1-2 and V is TRBV12-3 or TRBV12-4, with D tentatively TRBD1 (6 bases). The CDR3 consists of 14 residues. V dropped 6 bases and J dropped 0 bases, with 11 bases sitting between them. The CDR3 region has the DNA TGTGCCAGCAGACCGACAGGTCCTAACTATGGCTACACCTTC. Protein: CASRPTGPNYGYTF.

The J gene is TRBJ2-2, the V gene TRBV27; 7 bases match TRBD1. The CDR3 totals 16 residues. Germline values: CDR1 MNHEY, CDR2 SMNVEV (reference sequence). V shed 5 bases, J shed 5 bases, and the junction held 11 bases outside the gene matches. The CDR3 sequence: CASSLGRGTWTGELFF. In nucleotides, the CDR3 is TGTGCCAGCAGTCTCGGCAGGGGGACATGGACCGGGGAGCTGTTTTTT.

In its sample, this clonotype was seen a few times. The CDR3 reads CASSPQGASAEAFF. CDR3 nucleotides: TGTGCCAGCAGCCCTCAGGGGGCGAGTGCTGAAGCTTTCTTT. This sequence joins TRBV7-2 and TRBJ1-1, with TRBD1 matching over 8 bases. CDR3 length: 14 residues. The V gene's germline CDR1 is SGHTA and CDR2 FQGNSA. V was clipped by 5 bases and J by 6 bases; unmatched bases: 8.

This chain uses TRBV28 with TRBJ1-3, with no clear D. V was cut by 2 bases and J by 4 bases, with 6 bases left in between. Germline CDR1 reads MDHEN; CDR2 reads SYDVKM. The CDR3 runs to 13 residues. The CDR3, as DNA: TGTGCCAGCAGTTTAATGGCGGGAAACACCATATATTTT. Translation: CASSLMAGNTIYF.

The V and J genes are TRBV3-1 and TRBJ2-7; 7 bases are a match to TRBD1. This CDR3 region has 15 residues. Germline V gene data show CDR1 as LGHDT and CDR2 as YNNKEL (reference sequence). Trimming at V came to 2 bases and at J to 0 bases, leaving 4 bases not matched to a gene. The CDR3, as DNA: TGTGCCAGCAGCCAAATGACAGGGAGCTCCTACGAGCAGTACTTC. Translation gives CASSQMTGSSYEQYF.

V usage is TRBV9 and J usage is TRBJ2-3; 9 bases are shared with TRBD2. V lost 5 bases to trimming and J lost 0 bases; unmatched junction nucleotides: 10. The CDR3 spans 17 residues. Per germline, CDR1 SGDLS and CDR2 YYNGEE. The CDR3: CASRRGTSKASTDTQYF. The CDR3 DNA reads TGTGCCAGCAGACGAGGGACTAGCAAGGCCAGCACAGATACGCAGTATTTT.

In its sample, this clonotype was seen many times. This rearrangement joins TRBV12-3 or TRBV12-4 to TRBJ2-1, with TRBD2 matching over 14 bases. V gave up 5 bases and J gave up 7 bases; unmatched junction bases: 1. The CDR3 is made up of 14 amino acids. The CDR3 DNA sequence: TGTGCCAGCAGTCGGACTAGCGGGAGGAATGAGCAGTTCTTC. Translation gives CASSRTSGRNEQFF.

The rearrangement links TRBV5-1 to TRBJ2-7; possible D gene TRBD1, 6 bases. The length of the CDR3 is 15 residues. The ends were cut back, 0 bases at V and 7 bases at J, with 17 bases in the middle. CDR1 and CDR2 (germline): SGHRS, YFSETQ. The CDR3 is CASSLATGISDEQYF. The DNA for the CDR3 is TGCGCCAGCAGCTTGGCTACAGGGATAAGCGATGAGCAGTACTTC.

The chain joins TRBV20-1 to TRBJ1-2; D gene ambiguous. The CDR3 runs to 12 residues. Deletions cut 0 bases from V and 6 bases from J, with 8 bases between. Germline CDR1 DFQATT, CDR2 SNEGSKA (reference sequence). DNA of the CDR3: TGCAGTGCTAGAGATCTACGTCATGGCTACACCTTC. Translating it yields CSARDLRHGYTF.

In its sample, this clonotype was seen a few times. V and J are TRBV6-5 and TRBJ1-5; 8 bases map to TRBD1. This CDR3 has 14 residues. CDR1 MNHEY and CDR2 SVGAGI come from the germline V gene. V was clipped by 4 bases and J by 5 bases; unmatched bases: 4. In DNA form, the CDR3 reads TGTGCCAGCAGTTCACTGACAGGGGATCAGCCCCAGCATTTT. It translates to CASSSLTGDQPQHF.

This clonotype has a handful of counts. The chain uses TRBV11-2 and TRBJ2-2; TRBD2 aligns across 7 bases. CDR1 is SGHAT, CDR2 FQNNGV, per germline. This CDR3 is built from 16 residues. V was clipped by 4 bases and J by 1 base; unmatched bases: 6. The CDR3 is CASSSPQRGNTGELFF. In DNA, the CDR3 is TGTGCCAGCAGCTCCCCGCAGCGGGGGAACACCGGGGAGCTGTTTTTT. Full variable domain (missing parts from reference TRBV11-2 and TRBJ2-2): EAGVAQSPRYKIIEKRQSVAFWCNPISGHATLYWYQQILGQGPKLLIQFQNNGVVDDSQLPKDRFSAERLKGVDSTLKIQPAKLEDSAVYLCASSSPQRGNTGELFFGEGSRLTVL.

This clonotype was recorded a few times. This chain uses TRBV6-2 or TRBV6-3 with TRBJ2-7, with TRBD1 matching 7 bases. Germline assignment: CDR1 MNHEY and CDR2 SVGEGT. The V segment lost 4 bases and the J segment 3 bases; nucleotides outside the gene matches: 3. The CDR3 is made up of 13 amino acids. The CDR3, as DNA: TGTGCCAGCAGTTCCACAGGGGTCTACGAGCAGTACTTC. Its translation is CASSSTGVYEQYF.

V gene TRBV15 combines with J gene TRBJ1-6, with D hard to call. The CDR3 spans 16 residues. Germline loops: CDR1 LNHNV, CDR2 YYDKDF (reference sequence). V was cut by 1 base and J by 9 bases, with 16 bases left in between. The CDR3 spells CATSRGGDGRGSPLHF. The DNA for the CDR3 is TGTGCCACCAGCAGAGGTGGAGACGGACGGGGTTCACCCCTCCACTTT.

This clonotype was picked up many times. The chain uses TRBV20-1 and TRBJ2-2; 13 bases agree with TRBD2. CDR1 is DFQATT, CDR2 SNEGSKA, per germline (reference sequence). V shed 6 bases, J shed 9 bases, and the junction held 7 bases outside the gene matches. CDR3 size: 14 residues. The CDR3 region is CSAAGTSGARELFF. In DNA, the CDR3 is TGCAGTGCCGCTGGGACTAGCGGGGCCCGGGAGCTGTTTTTT.

V is TRBV10-3 and J is TRBJ2-7, with 12 positions matching TRBD2. V lost 8 bases and J lost 7; bases outside the gene matches: 12. CDR1 and CDR2 (germline): ENHRY, SYGVKD. This CDR3 contains 15 residues. CDR3 residues: CAISPDGLAGGEQYF. The CDR3 bases are TGTGCCATCTCCCCGGATGGCCTAGCGGGAGGGGAGCAGTACTTC.

V is TRBV5-6 and J is TRBJ1-2; 7 bases line up with TRBD1. This CDR3 has 14 residues. CDR1 is SGHDT and CDR2 is YYEEEE in the germline V gene. Trimming removed 6 bases from V and 3 bases from J; junction bases left unmatched: 8. The CDR3 DNA sequence: TGTGCCAGCACCCCATCGACAGGGTACTATGGCTACACCTTC. This gives the protein CASTPSTGYYGYTF.

This clonotype was found many times. The gene calls are TRBV29-1 and TRBJ1-4; TRBD1 might be the D (6 bases). Germline lookup yields CDR1 SQVTM and CDR2 ANQGSEA. V was pared by 6 bases and J by 3 bases, with 8 bases between. This CDR3 contains 12 residues. The DNA for the CDR3 is TGCAGCGTCGGGGGCCCTAATGAAAAACTGTTTTTT. Translating gives CSVGGPNEKLFF.